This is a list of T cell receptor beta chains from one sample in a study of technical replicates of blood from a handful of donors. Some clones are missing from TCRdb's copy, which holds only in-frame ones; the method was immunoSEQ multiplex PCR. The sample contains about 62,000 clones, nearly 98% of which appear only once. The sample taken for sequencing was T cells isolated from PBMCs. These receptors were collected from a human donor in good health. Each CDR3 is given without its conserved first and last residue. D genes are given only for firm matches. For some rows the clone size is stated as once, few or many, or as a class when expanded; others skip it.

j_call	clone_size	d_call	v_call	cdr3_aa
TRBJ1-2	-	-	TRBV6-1	ASSPGARGYT
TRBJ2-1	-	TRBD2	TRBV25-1	ASSSGTSLF
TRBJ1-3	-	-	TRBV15	ATSRDSRGFAGNTIY
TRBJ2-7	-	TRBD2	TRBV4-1	ASSQLTGLAGAYEQY
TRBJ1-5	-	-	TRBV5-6	ASSLGLNQPQH
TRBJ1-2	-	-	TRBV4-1	ASSQRGLLYGYT
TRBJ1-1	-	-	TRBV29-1	SVGGVGIGTEAF
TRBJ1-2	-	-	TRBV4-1	ASSQVGGQSPYGYT
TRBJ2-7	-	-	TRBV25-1	ASSEAWGDRTYEQY
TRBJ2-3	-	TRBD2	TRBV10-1	ASSEGGGAQY
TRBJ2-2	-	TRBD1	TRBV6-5	ASRPGQQTGELF
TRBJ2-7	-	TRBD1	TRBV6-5	ASSSPGQGTYEQY
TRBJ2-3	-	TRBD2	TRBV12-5	ASGLVLSGDTDTQY
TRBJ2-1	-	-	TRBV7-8	ASSLARSSPNEQF
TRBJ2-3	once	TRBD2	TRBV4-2	ASSQGVAGGLGTDTQY
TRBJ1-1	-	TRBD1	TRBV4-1	ASSLRTGRDTEAF
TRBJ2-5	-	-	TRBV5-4	ASSVWGGSKETQY
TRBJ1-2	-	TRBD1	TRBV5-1	ASSLVGRGIDGYT
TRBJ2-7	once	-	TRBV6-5	ASSYSPTTRYEQY
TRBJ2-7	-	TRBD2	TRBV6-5	ASRTTGTREGEQY
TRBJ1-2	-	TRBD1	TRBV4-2	ASSRKSPGTGAIYGYT
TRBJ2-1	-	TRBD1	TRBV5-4	ASSLGGQGYNEQF
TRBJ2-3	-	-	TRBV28	ASSLSENSPTDTQY
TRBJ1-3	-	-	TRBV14	ASSQPGSSRGNTIY
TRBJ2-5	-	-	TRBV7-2	ASSLTEETQY
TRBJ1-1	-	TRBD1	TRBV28	ASSLLAGGLDAF
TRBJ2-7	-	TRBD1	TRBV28	ASSPTGTGVTFSYEQY
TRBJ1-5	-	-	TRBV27	ASSPQGFNQPQH
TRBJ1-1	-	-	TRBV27	ASSPEGGTLNTEAF
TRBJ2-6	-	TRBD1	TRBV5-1	ASSFLFSGTGDSGANVLT
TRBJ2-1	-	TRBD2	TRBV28	ASSPGLAGGWEQF
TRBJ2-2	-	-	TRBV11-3	ASSLAVNTGELF
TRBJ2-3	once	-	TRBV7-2	ASSFRSSEGKY
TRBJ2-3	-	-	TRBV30	AWSVGIQDTQY
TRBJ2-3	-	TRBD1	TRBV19	ASRSWTGETDTQY
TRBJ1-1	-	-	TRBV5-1	ASSRGGVANTEAF
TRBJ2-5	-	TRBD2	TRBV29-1	SVVAGTQETQY
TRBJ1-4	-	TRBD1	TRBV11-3	ASSFSRDREQLF
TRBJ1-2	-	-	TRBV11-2	ASSLVAGGYT
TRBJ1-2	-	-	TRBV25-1	ASKHGTYGYT
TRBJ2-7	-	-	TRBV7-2	ASSLAPSGAYEQY
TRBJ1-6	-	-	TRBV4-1	ASSHVSQGGKRSPLH
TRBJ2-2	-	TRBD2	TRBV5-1	ASNPRTSGGPRNTGELF
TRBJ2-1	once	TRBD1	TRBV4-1	ASSPQGDNEQF
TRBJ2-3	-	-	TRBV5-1	ASSYRTALLDTQY
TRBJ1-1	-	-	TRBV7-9	ASSSSDRKAF
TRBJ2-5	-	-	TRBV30	AWNRGGGASWETQY
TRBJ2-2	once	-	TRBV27	ASSWQGLYGELF
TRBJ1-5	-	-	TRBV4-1	ASSQVSGNSNQPQH
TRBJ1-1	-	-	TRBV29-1	SVLLNEAF
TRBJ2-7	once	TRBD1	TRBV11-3	ASAGTEDYEQY
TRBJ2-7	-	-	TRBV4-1	ASSQPQSGYEQY
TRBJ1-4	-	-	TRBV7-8	ASSLVVYGVPNEKLF
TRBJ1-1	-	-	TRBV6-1	ASKIMNTEAF